The 11 T cell receptor beta chains listed next were all sequenced from one sample in a study of graft-versus-host responses after intestinal transplantation (dated by TCRdb to about 2021). Their recognized antigens are unknown. Libraries were constructed by the immunoSEQ multiplex PCR assay. TCRdb re-hosts the immuneACCESS table, in-frame sequences only. Its copies lack some clones; in the studies checked, an unresolved V gene accounts for under half of them, and the cause for the rest is not known. This sample has about 82,000 clones in its table, and 91% of those were observed once. Of the sample, approximately 0.1% falls within the top ten clones. The time point label, read with the paper, signifies: cells obtained before transplantation from donor or recipient. The material sequenced was unstimulated CD4+ T cells sorted from spleen or lymph node cells, taken before intestinal transplant. These receptors all stem from a human donor who received an intestinal transplant.

This chain joins TRBV16 and TRBJ1-5; TRBD1 aligns across 7 bases. The germline V gene encodes CDR1 KGHSY and CDR2 FQNENV. The junction had 5 bases not matched to a gene; V was cut back by 4 bases and J by 2 bases. CDR3 size: 15 residues. The CDR3: CASSLHRGGNQPQHF. DNA for the CDR3: TGTGCCAGCAGCCTCCACAGGGGAGGCAATCAGCCCCAGCATTTT. Together with reference TRBV16 and TRBJ1-5, the CDR3 gives the full variable domain: GEEVAQTPKHLVRGEGQKAKLYCAPIKGHSYVFWYQQVLKNEFKFLISFQNENVFDETGMPKERFSAKCLPNSPCSLEIQATKLEDSAVYFCASSLHRGGNQPQHFGDGTRLSIL.

The J gene is TRBJ1-1, the V gene TRBV9, with D unresolved. Germline V CDR1 and CDR2: SGDLS, YYNGEE. Trimming removed 3 bases at V and 3 bases at J, with 15 bases between. CDR3 length: 15 amino acids. CDR3 bases: TGTGCCAGCAGCGCCAACAGTAACCTGGACACTGAAGCTTTCTTT. Amino acid sequence: CASSANSNLDTEAFF.

The chain combines TRBV14 with TRBJ2-3; 11 nucleotides align to TRBD2. After removal of 2 bases from V and 4 bases from J, the junction contained 2 bases not matched to a gene. CDR3 length: 15 amino acids. Germline CDR1 reads SGHDN; CDR2 reads FVKESK. The CDR3 spells CASSQIAGGPDTQYF. The DNA for the CDR3 is TGTGCCAGCAGCCAAATAGCGGGGGGGCCAGATACGCAGTATTTT.

This chain joins TRBV6-6 and TRBJ2-7; perhaps TRBD1 as D (6 bases). Germline V gives CDR1 MNHNY, CDR2 SVGAGI (reference sequence). Trimming shortened V by 5 bases and J by 6 bases, and 11 bases separated the two germline ends. The CDR3 is made up of 12 amino acids. As DNA, the CDR3 is TGTGCCAGCAGTCGGACAGCATCCGAGCAGTACTTC. Translation: CASSRTASEQYF.

V usage is TRBV12-5 and J usage is TRBJ2-1; 12 bases are a match to TRBD2. Germline V gene sequence: CDR1 LGHNT, CDR2 FRNRAP. The CDR3 sequence is 17 residues long. Trimming removed 5 bases from V and 6 bases from J; junction bases left unmatched: 11. The CDR3, as DNA: TGTGCTAGTGGTCTCTATTCACTAGCGGGGGGCCCCAATGAGCAGTTCTTC. This translates into CASGLYSLAGGPNEQFF.

This sequence joins TRBV18 and TRBJ1-4; no clear D gene. CDR3 length equals 17 residues. Trimming pared 0 bases from V and 0 bases from J, leaving 11 bases between. Germline V CDR1 and CDR2: KGHSH, LQKENI. The CDR3 loop reads CASSPPSPVATNEKLFF. The CDR3 DNA is TGTGCCAGCTCACCACCGTCACCGGTAGCAACTAATGAAAAACTGTTTTTT.

The chain joins TRBV7-6 to TRBJ2-3, with 12 bases identical to TRBD2. The ends lost 1 base at V and 9 bases at J; junction bases unmatched: 5. The germline gives CDR1 SGHVS, CDR2 FNYEAQ. The CDR3 runs 15 residues. For the CDR3, the DNA is TGTGCCAGCAGCTTAGGCCCTAGCGGGGGGGTAACGCAGTATTTT. Its translation is CASSLGPSGGVTQYF.

The chain carries TRBV7-9 and TRBJ2-7; perhaps TRBD1 as D (7 bases). CDR3 size: 17 residues. Trimming cost V 2 bases and J 1 base, with 18 bases left between them. Germline V gene data show CDR1 as SEHNR and CDR2 as FQNEAQ (reference sequence). The CDR3 here is CASSLILGQGGSYEQYF. The CDR3 DNA is TGTGCCAGCAGCTTAATTTTGGGGCAGGGGGGATCCTACGAGCAGTACTTC.

The chain joins TRBV19 to TRBJ1-4; 10 bases line up with TRBD1. Germline CDR1 is LNHDA and CDR2 is SQIVND (reference sequence). The CDR3 length is 16 residues. V shed 7 bases and J 2 bases; nucleotides not matched to a gene: 7. The CDR3 DNA reads TGTGCCAGTAAACCGGGACAGGGGCGTACTAATGAAAAACTGTTTTTT. It translates to CASKPGQGRTNEKLFF.

V gene TRBV6-1 combines with J gene TRBJ2-5, with D uncertain. V lost 4 bases, J lost 5 bases, and 8 bases lay in between. The CDR3 contains 12 residues. Germline CDR1 and CDR2: MNHNS and SASEGT. In nucleotides, the CDR3 is TGTGCCAGCAGTGCAATGAGTGAGACCCAGTACTTC. Amino acids: CASSAMSETQYF.

V is TRBV11-2 and J is TRBJ2-3; 9 nucleotides align to TRBD2. The V segment lost 0 bases and the J segment 6 bases; nucleotides outside the gene matches: 7. In germline, CDR1 is SGHAT, CDR2 FQNNGV. This CDR3 has 16 amino acids. The DNA for the CDR3 is TGTGCCAGCAGCTTAGAAGGGGCCCTAGCGGGGGATACGCAGTATTTT. The encoded protein is CASSLEGALAGDTQYF.